One sample yielded the 16 T cell receptor beta chains listed below, sequenced in a study of somatic mutations in cytotoxic T cells in rheumatoid arthritis. Assay used: immunoSEQ multiplex PCR; TCRdb lists only in-frame clones, some missing. The table has roughly 10,000 clones, roughly 80% seen once; the top ten hold around 21%. Sequencing was performed on CD8+ T cells sorted from blood. These receptors all stem from a man aged 50 to 60 in good health.

V and J are TRBV7-8 and TRBJ2-2; 11 bases match TRBD1. The CDR3 runs 16 residues. The germline V gene encodes CDR1 SGHVS and CDR2 FQNEAQ. Germline trimming cut 4 bases from V and 5 bases from J; bases unmatched to any gene: 6. This chain's CDR3 is CASSSRGQGGTGELFF. CDR3 DNA sequence: TGTGCCAGCAGCTCTCGGGGACAGGGGGGTACCGGGGAGCTGTTTTTT.

The V and J genes are TRBV4-3 and TRBJ2-1, with D perhaps TRBD1 (5 bases). CDR3 length: 14 residues. Trimming removed 1 base at V and 9 bases at J, with 13 bases between. Per germline, CDR1 LGHNA and CDR2 YSLEER. CDR3 sequence: CASSQAPDRGEQFF. The CDR3 DNA sequence: TGCGCCAGCAGCCAAGCCCCCGATAGGGGTGAGCAGTTCTTC.

In this sample, this clone turned up a few times. CDR3 in DNA: TGTGCCAGCAGCTTTTGGCGGGACAGGGAACGAGCTAATGAAAAACTGTTTTTT. Translation gives CASSFWRDRERANEKLFF. The chain carries TRBV7-8 and TRBJ1-4; the match to TRBD1 covers 9 bases. V dropped 3 bases and J dropped 3; count of bases not matched to a gene: 11. CDR3 size: 18 residues. The germline V gene has CDR1 SGHVS and CDR2 FQNEAQ.

The chain uses TRBV6-5 and TRBJ1-2; tentatively, D is TRBD1 (6 bases). Trimming left V 5 bases short and J 2 bases short, with 12 bases between. The CDR3 runs 14 residues. Germline lookup yields CDR1 MNHEY and CDR2 SVGAGI. CDR3 DNA sequence: TGTGCCAGCAGTCAACGTCAGGGGAACTATGGCTACACCTTC. As protein: CASSQRQGNYGYTF.

The chain couples TRBV29-1 to TRBJ1-2, with D maybe TRBD1 (6 bases). V was cut by 6 bases and J by 0 bases, with 17 bases left in between. The germline gives CDR1 SQVTM, CDR2 ANQGSEA. This CDR3 comprises 15 residues. CDR3 sequence reads: CSVPDRLQSNYGYTF. The CDR3 region has the DNA TGCAGCGTGCCCGACAGGCTCCAATCTAACTATGGCTACACCTTC.

The rearrangement uses TRBV4-3 and TRBJ2-5; 12 positions agree with TRBD1. CDR3 length equals 20 residues. Germline trimming cut 0 bases from V and 3 bases from J; bases unmatched to any gene: 14. CDR1 and CDR2 (germline): LGHNA, YSLEER. CDR3 sequence: CASSQDKLGTGGSYKETQYF. Written as DNA, the CDR3 is TGCGCCAGCAGCCAAGATAAGCTCGGGACAGGGGGCAGTTACAAAGAGACCCAGTACTTC.

J is TRBJ2-7 and V is TRBV29-1; possible D gene TRBD1, 7 bases. Germline V CDR1 and CDR2: SQVTM, ANQGSEA. V was clipped by 7 bases and J by 6 bases, with 19 bases between them. The CDR3 sequence is 13 residues long. CDR3 residues: CSAPRRGRREQYF. Here the CDR3 DNA reads TGCAGCGCCCCGAGGAGGGGGCGCCGCGAGCAGTACTTC.

This clone has only a few counts. This rearrangement joins TRBV28 to TRBJ1-5, with 7 bases identical to TRBD1. Germline V gene data show CDR1 as MDHEN and CDR2 as SYDVKM. V shed 5 bases, J shed 5 bases, and the junction held 6 bases outside the gene matches. This CDR3 comprises 14 residues. In DNA, the CDR3 is TGTGCCAGCAGTCTCCACAGGGGCCATCAGCCCCAGCATTTT. This sequence encodes CASSLHRGHQPQHF.

The chain employs TRBV28 and TRBJ2-7; no firm D call. V lost 4 bases and J lost 4, with 5 bases in between. CDR3 length equals 11 residues. Germline CDR1 MDHEN, CDR2 SYDVKM. The CDR3, as DNA: TGTGCCAGCAGTTCCCGTTACGAGCAGTACTTC. It specifies CASSSRYEQYF.

The chain has TRBV5-5 and TRBJ1-1; no definite D call. The V gene's germline CDR1 is SGHKS and CDR2 YYEKEE (reference sequence). This CDR3 is built from 14 residues. Trimming took 4 bases from V and 1 from J, leaving 11 bases between them. CDR3 coding DNA: TGTGCCAGCAGCCCAAAACTAGGGAACACTGAAGCTTTCTTT. Its protein product is CASSPKLGNTEAFF.

This chain uses TRBV13 with TRBJ2-1, with D maybe TRBD2 (6 bases). Per the germline V gene, CDR1 is PRHDT and CDR2 is FYEKMQ (reference sequence). With 0 bases removed from V and 9 bases from J, the gap between germline ends came to 9 bases. The CDR3 length is 13 residues. As DNA, the CDR3 is TGTGCCAGCAGCTTAGGGACTAGTTTTGAGCAGTTCTTC. Protein sequence: CASSLGTSFEQFF.

The chain recombines TRBV30 with TRBJ2-1; the match to TRBD2 covers 7 bases. The CDR3 loop spans 16 amino acids. Germline CDR1 is GTSNPN and CDR2 is SVGIG (reference sequence). Trimming removed 4 bases from V and 2 bases from J; junction bases left unmatched: 11. CDR3 amino acids: CAWKESGLAAYNEQFF. In DNA form, the CDR3 reads TGTGCCTGGAAGGAAAGCGGTCTAGCGGCCTACAATGAGCAGTTCTTC.

The chain combines TRBV10-2 with TRBJ2-2, with 7 bases aligning to TRBD1. The V gene's germline CDR1 is WSHSY and CDR2 SAAADI. Trimming took 2 bases from V and 5 from J; bases not matched to a gene: 5. This CDR3 contains 15 residues. The CDR3 reads CASSEKTGMTGELFF. CDR3 nucleotides: TGCGCCAGCAGTGAGAAGACAGGGATGACCGGGGAGCTGTTTTTT.

The J gene is TRBJ1-5, the V gene TRBV27; maybe TRBD1 (5 bases). Germline-derived CDR1 and CDR2 are MNHEY and SMNVEV (reference sequence). The CDR3 spans 15 residues. V was trimmed by 3 bases and J by 5 bases, leaving 14 bases between them. CDR3 coding DNA: TGTGCCAGCAGTTTGGTCGGTGGGGGGTATCAGCCCCAGCATTTT. Its protein is CASSLVGGGYQPQHF.

The chain recombines TRBV10-3 with TRBJ1-2, with 7 bases that match TRBD1. The CDR3 runs 13 residues. Germline-derived CDR1 and CDR2 are ENHRY and SYGVKD. Trimming removed 0 bases from V and 8 bases from J; junction bases left unmatched: 3. The CDR3 bases are TGTGCCATCAGTGAGTCTCGACAGGGAGGCTACACCTTC. This gives the protein CAISESRQGGYTF.

The rearrangement joins TRBV9 to TRBJ2-7; 10 nucleotides match TRBD1. The V gene's germline CDR1 is SGDLS and CDR2 YYNGEE. The CDR3 length is 15 residues. V was clipped by 1 base and J by 3 bases; unmatched bases: 4. CDR3 in DNA: TGTGCCAGCAGCGTACTTGGGACAGGGGACTACGAGCAGTACTTC. This sequence encodes CASSVLGTGDYEQYF.